This TCR beta chain was retrieved from a study of blood T cell repertoires in COVID-19. The assay was immunoSEQ multiplex PCR, and TCRdb's table has in-frame clones only and misses some. This repertoire shows some 510,000 clones, 88% found once; its top ten account for approximately 1.8%. The participants were between about 18 and 90 years old and came from fewer than 25 US areas. The study assigned cohorts using participant-reported clinical history. Trimming stripped 3 bases from V and 9 bases from J, with 9 bases between. CDR1 is DFQATT, CDR2 SNEGSKA, per germline (reference sequence). The CDR3 is 11 residues long.

The V call is TRBV20-1, the J call TRBJ2-1, with D hard to call. Sequenced input: PBMCs or T cells enriched from blood (not recorded which). The clonotype comes from a woman aged 40 to 49 who had recovered from COVID-19. In nucleotides, the CDR3 is TGCAGTGCTAGCGGTGCAAGTGAGCAGTTCTTC. This translates into CSASGASEQFF.